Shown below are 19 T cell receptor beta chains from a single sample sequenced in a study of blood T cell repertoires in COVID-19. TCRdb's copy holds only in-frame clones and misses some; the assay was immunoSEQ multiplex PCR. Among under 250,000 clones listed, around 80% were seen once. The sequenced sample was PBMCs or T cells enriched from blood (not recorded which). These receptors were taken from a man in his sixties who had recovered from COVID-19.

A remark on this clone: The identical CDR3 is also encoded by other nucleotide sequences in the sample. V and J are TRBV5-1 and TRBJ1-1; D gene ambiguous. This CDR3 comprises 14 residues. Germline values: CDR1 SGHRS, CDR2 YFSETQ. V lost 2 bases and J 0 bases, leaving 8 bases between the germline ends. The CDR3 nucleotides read TGCGCCAGCAGCTTAGGAGTCATGAACACTGAAGCTTTCTTT. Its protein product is CASSLGVMNTEAFF.

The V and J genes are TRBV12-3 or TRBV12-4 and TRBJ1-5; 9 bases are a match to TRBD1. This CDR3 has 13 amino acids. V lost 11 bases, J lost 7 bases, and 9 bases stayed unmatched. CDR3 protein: CACNRGPGQPQHF. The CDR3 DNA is TGTGCCTGCAACAGGGGGCCAGGGCAGCCCCAGCATTTT.

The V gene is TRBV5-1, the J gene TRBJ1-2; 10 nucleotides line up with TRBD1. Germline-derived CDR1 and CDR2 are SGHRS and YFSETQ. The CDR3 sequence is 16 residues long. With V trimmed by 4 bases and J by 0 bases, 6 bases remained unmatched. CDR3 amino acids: CASSMTGGKTNYGYTF. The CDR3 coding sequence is TGCGCCAGCAGCATGACAGGGGGCAAAACTAACTATGGCTACACCTTC.

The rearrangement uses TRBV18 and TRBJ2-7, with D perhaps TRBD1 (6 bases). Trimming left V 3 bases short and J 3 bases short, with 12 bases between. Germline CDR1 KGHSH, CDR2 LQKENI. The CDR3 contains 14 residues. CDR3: CASSPMTGVYEQYF. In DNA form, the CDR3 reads TGTGCCAGCTCACCCATGACAGGAGTCTACGAGCAGTACTTC.

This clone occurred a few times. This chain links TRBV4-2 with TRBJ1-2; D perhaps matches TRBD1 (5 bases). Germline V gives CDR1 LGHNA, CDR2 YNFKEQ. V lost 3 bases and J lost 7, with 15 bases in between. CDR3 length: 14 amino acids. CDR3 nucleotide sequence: TGTGCCAGCAGCCAGGGTCCCCGCACAGGTGGCTACACCTTC. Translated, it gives CASSQGPRTGGYTF.

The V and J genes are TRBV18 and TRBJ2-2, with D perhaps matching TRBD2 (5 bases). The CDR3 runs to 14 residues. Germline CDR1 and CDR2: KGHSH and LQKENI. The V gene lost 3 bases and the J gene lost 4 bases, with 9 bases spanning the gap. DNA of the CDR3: TGTGCCAGCTCACCCGCCGGGGTCACCGGGGAGCTGTTTTTT. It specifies CASSPAGVTGELFF.

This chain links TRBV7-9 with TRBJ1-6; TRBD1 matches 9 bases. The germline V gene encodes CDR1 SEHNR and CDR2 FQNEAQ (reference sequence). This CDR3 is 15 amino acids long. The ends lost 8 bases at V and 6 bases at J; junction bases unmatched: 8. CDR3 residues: CASSLLTGGNSPLHF. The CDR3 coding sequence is TGTGCCAGCTCCCTGTTGACAGGGGGTAATTCACCCCTCCACTTT. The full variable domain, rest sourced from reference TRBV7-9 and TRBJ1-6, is DTGVSQNPRHKITKRGQNVTFRCDPISEHNRLYWYRQTLGQGPEFLTYFQNEAQLEKSRLLSDRFSAERPKGSFSTLEIQRTEQGDSAMYLCASSLLTGGNSPLHFGNGTRLTVT.

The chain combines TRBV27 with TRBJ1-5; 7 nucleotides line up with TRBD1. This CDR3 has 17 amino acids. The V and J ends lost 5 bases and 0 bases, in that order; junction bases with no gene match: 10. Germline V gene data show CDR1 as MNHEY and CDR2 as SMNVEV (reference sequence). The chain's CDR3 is CASSRDSKSYSNQPQHF. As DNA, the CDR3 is TGTGCCAGCAGTAGGGACAGCAAGTCTTATAGCAATCAGCCCCAGCATTTT.

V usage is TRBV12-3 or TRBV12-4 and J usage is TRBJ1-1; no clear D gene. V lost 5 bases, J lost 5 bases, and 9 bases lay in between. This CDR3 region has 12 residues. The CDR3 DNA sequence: TGTGCCAGCAGTCCCATCGGGACTGAAGCTTTCTTT. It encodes CASSPIGTEAFF.

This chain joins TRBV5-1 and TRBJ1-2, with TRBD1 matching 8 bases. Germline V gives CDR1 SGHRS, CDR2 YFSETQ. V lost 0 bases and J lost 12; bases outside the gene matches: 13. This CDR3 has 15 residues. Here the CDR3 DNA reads TGCGCCAGCAGCTTGGGACAGGGGCCGGGTGTTGTACACACCTTC. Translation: CASSLGQGPGVVHTF.

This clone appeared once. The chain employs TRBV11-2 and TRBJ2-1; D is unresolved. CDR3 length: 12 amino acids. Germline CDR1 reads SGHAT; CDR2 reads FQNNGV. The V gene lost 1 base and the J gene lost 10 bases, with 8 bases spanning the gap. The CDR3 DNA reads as TGTGCCAGCAGCTTAGCGGTTCCCGAGCAGTTCTTC. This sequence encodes CASSLAVPEQFF.

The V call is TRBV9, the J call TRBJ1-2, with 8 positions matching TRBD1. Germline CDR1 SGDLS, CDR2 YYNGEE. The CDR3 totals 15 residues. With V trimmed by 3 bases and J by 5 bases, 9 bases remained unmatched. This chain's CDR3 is CASSAQDRVEYGYTF. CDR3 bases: TGTGCCAGCAGCGCCCAGGACAGGGTCGAGTATGGCTACACCTTC. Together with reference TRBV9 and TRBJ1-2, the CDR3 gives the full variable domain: DSGVTQTPKHLITATGQRVTLRCSPRSGDLSVYWYQQSLDQGLQFLIQYYNGEERAKGNILERFSAQQFPDLHSELNLSSLELGDSALYFCASSAQDRVEYGYTFGSGTRLTVV.

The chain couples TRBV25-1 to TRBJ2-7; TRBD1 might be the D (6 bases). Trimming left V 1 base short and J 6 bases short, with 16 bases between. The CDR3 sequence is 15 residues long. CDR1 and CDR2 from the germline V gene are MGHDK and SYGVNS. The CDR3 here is CASSESTGRSGEQYF. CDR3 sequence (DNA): TGTGCCAGCAGTGAATCAACAGGGCGGTCCGGCGAGCAGTACTTC.

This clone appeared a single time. CDR3 nucleotides: TGTGCCACCAGCAGAAGCTCGGGAACCAACACAGATACGCAGTATTTT. Translated, it gives CATSRSSGTNTDTQYF. J is TRBJ2-3 and V is TRBV15; possibly TRBD2 for D (5 bases). The V gene lost 2 bases and the J gene lost 2 bases, with 14 bases spanning the gap. This CDR3 is 16 amino acids long. Germline V gene sequence: CDR1 LNHNV, CDR2 YYDKDF (reference sequence).

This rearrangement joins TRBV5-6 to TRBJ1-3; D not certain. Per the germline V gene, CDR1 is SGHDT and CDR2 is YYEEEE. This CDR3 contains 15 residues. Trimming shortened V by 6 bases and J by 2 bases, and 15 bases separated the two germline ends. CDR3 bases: TGTGCCAGCACCCGCGTCGGGTTTACTGGAAACACCATATATTTT. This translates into CASTRVGFTGNTIYF.

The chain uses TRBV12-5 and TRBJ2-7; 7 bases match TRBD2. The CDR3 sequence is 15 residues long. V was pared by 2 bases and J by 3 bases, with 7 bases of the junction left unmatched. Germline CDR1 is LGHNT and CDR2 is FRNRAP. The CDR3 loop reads CASGLLRTGGYEQYF. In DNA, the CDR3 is TGTGCTAGTGGTTTGCTTAGGACGGGGGGCTACGAGCAGTACTTC.

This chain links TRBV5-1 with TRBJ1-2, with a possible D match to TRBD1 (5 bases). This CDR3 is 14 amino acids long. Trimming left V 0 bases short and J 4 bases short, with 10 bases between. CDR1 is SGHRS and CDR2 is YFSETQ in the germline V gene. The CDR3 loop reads CASSLVGAVYGYTF. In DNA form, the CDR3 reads TGCGCCAGCAGCTTGGTAGGGGCAGTCTATGGCTACACCTTC.

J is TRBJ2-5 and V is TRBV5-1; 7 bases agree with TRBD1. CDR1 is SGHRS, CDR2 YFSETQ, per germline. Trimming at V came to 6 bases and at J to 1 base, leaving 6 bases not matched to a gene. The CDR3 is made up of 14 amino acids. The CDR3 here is CASNRGTAQETQYF. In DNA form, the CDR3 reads TGCGCCAGCAACCGAGGGACAGCCCAAGAGACCCAGTACTTC. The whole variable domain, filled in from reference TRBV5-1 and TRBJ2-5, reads KAGVTQTPRYLIKTRGQQVTLSCSPISGHRSVSWYQQTPGQGLQFLFEYFSETQRNKGNFPGRFSGRQFSNSRSEMNVSTLELGDSALYLCASNRGTAQETQYFGPGTRLLVL.

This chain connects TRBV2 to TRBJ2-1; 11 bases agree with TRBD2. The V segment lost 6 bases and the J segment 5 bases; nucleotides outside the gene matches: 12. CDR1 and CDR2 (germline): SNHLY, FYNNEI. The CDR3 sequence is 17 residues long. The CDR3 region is CASRGPIAGGPDNEQFF. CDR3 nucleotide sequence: TGTGCCAGCAGAGGCCCAATAGCGGGGGGGCCGGACAATGAGCAGTTCTTC.